This T cell receptor beta chain was sequenced in a study of CD8 T cells in Susac syndrome (dated by TCRdb to the late 2010s). Regarding the complete study: Whether CD8+ T cell activation and differentiation in Susac syndrome was antigen driven was tested using repertoire sequencing. Beyond this particular receptor, the publication reports: The number of individuals in the TCR sequencing and HLA analysis was acknowledged as relatively small.

RNA was extracted using the RNeasy kit, and about 0.45 to 1 ug of the RNA was reverse transcribed with random hexamers. The immunoSEQ multiplex PCR assay, which covers 54 Vbeta and 13 Jbeta segments, was used to amplify TCR beta CDR3 regions. PCR amplification bias was corrected by using a synthetic template baseline for primer optimization and computational correction. Concerning the study's data processing: Reads were assigned to V, D and J genes according to IMGT and analyzed in immunoSEQ Analyzer, with only productive sequences retained. Clonality was computed as one minus Shannon entropy normalized by log2 of the number of productive unique sequences. Public and private clones were assessed among the 100 most prevalent clones of each patient and control. A clone was defined as Susac-specific if it was absent from the healthy and MS cohorts, from some 1,100 published viral clones and from other ImmuneACCESS disease sequences. Through fastp at Q25 and MiXCR, TCRdb rebuilt clones from the public reads, retaining in-frame beta chains. Entries that share a CDR3 protein sequence are merged under the most common genes and DNA. These V and J calls derive from TCRdb rather than the authors' analysis. The sample table holds more than 95,000 distinct CDR3 sequences, of which around 94% were seen once. The top ten hold roughly 0.087% of the sample.

Including the terminal cysteine and phenylalanine, the CDR3 comprises 13 residues. The only DNA kept is the CDR3, 39 bases in frame from the first base. V is cut back by 0 bases and J by 9 bases, with 4 bases in the junction unmatched. CDR1 and CDR2 are drawn from the germline V gene (reference sequence): LNHNV, YYDKDF. High-throughput TCR beta sequencing profiled peripheral blood CD8+ and CD4+ T cells from healthy donors, Susac syndrome patients and multiple sclerosis patients. Healthy donors were included as age- and sex-matched controls. CD8+ TEMRA cells were enriched by FACS, while bulk CD8+ and CD4+ T cells were purified by magnetic negative isolation. Blood was drawn into EDTA tubes, processed within 24 hours, and PBMCs were isolated by density gradient centrifugation. PBMCs intended for TCR sequencing were cryopreserved in liquid nitrogen and thawed later in a water bath at 37 degrees C. Purity of sorted or isolated CD4+, CD8+ and CD8+ TEMRA cells was at least 90%.

Comments on this clonotype: The clone's antigen remains unknown. No base quality values were provided; no much bigger clone lies one nucleotide off.

The chain links TRBV15 with TRBJ1-2, with 7 junctional bases fitting TRBD1. Sequencing was carried out using CD4+ T cells from PBMCs. The TCR was taken from a human donor in good health. The DNA reads as follows: TGTGCCACCAGCAGAGAGAGGGGGCTACGCTACACCTTC. Its protein reads: CATSRERGLRYTF.